In this sample, the clone carrying this T cell receptor (beta chain) turned up many times. The data derive from a study of spatial heterogeneity in lung cancer. Study overall: Averaged across combinations, each unique TCR and UMI pairing appeared more than ten times in raw reads, which were uncorrected.

Specified time point: sample taken at primary tumor resection. The donor population consisted of roughly 70 patients with untreated, early-stage non-small cell lung cancer. From tumor, nontumor lung or frozen PBMC, whole RNA was taken unsorted for sequencing. The library protocol tagged each TCR cDNA with a unique molecular identifier. TCRdb redid the calling of the 5' RACE reads with MiXCR, one entry per CDR3 protein. The sample lists about 38,000 distinct CDR3 sequences, around 7.5% occurring once. V was pared by 0 bases and J by 0 bases, with 6 bases between. Germline CDR1 and CDR2: LGHNA and YSLEER. The CDR3 loop spans 15 amino acids.

The sequence was collected from a male donor with early-stage non-small cell lung cancer. The rearrangement uses TRBV4-3 and TRBJ2-4; D remains ambiguous. The starting material was PBMCs, obtained at surgery. CDR3 sequence reads: CASSQDRTAKNIQYF. For the CDR3, the DNA is TGCGCCAGCAGCCAAGATCGTACAGCCAAAAACATTCAGTACTTC.